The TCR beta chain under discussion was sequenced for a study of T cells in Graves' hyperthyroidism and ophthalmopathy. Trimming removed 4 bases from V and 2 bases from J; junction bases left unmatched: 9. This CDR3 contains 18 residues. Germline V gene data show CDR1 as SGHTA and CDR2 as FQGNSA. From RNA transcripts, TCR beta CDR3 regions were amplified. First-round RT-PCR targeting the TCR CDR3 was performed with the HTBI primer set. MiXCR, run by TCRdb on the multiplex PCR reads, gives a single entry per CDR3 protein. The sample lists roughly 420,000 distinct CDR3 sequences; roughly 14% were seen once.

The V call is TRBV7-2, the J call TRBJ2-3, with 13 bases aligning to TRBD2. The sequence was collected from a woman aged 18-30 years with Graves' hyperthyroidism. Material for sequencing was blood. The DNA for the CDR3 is TGTGCCAGCAGCTCCTGGACTAGCGGGGGCCCCCCCACAGATACGCAGTATTTT. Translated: CASSSWTSGGPPTDTQYF.